Presented here are 15 T cell receptor beta chains from one specimen sequenced in a study of shared clonotypes between healthy human individuals. CD45RO-negative, CCR7-selected cells formed the naive CD8 fraction, which excluded terminally differentiated effector memory CD45RA+ cells. Libraries were prepared by immunoSEQ multiplex PCR; TCRdb keeps only in-frame clonotypes and omits some of them. The profile covers about 2,200,000 clones, with 85% to 95% appearing a single time and 1.7% taken by the ten largest. The sequenced sample was naive CD8+ T cells from PBMCs. The receptors here all came from a man younger than 35 in good health. Some clones in this sample may be carry-over from other donors' samples.

The chain employs TRBV7-9 and TRBJ2-1, with D perhaps matching TRBD2 (6 bases). V was trimmed by 4 bases and J by 13 bases, leaving 20 bases between them. The length of the CDR3 is 14 residues. Germline V lookup: CDR1 SEHNR, CDR2 FQNEAQ (reference sequence). CDR3 coding DNA: TGTGCCAGCAGCTCCAGGGCCGGGGGAATCGGCCAGTTCTTC. It specifies CASSSRAGGIGQFF.

V gene TRBV14 combines with J gene TRBJ1-2, with unresolved D. Germline V gene lookup returns CDR1 SGHDN and CDR2 FVKESK. V was cut by 0 bases and J by 4 bases, with 9 bases left in between. The CDR3 spans 14 residues. The DNA of the CDR3 is TGTGCCAGCAGCCAAGATCTCAGCCTCTATGGCTACACCTTC. Encoded protein: CASSQDLSLYGYTF.

CDR3 region: CASSQEDSVSSYEQYF. The CDR3 coding sequence is TGTGCCAGCAGCCAAGAAGACAGCGTGAGCTCCTACGAGCAGTACTTC. The chain recombines TRBV4-2 with TRBJ2-7; tentative D call: TRBD1 (5 bases). V was pared by 0 bases and J by 0 bases, with 12 bases between. Germline lookup yields CDR1 LGHNA and CDR2 YNFKEQ. CDR3 length: 16 residues.

The V and J genes are TRBV18 and TRBJ2-5, with D uncertain. The CDR3 spans 15 residues. V was clipped by 2 bases and J by 2 bases, with 12 bases between them. CDR1 is KGHSH, CDR2 LQKENI, per germline. CDR3 amino acids: CASSPLPSLQETQYF. The DNA of the CDR3 is TGTGCCAGCTCACCATTACCCAGTTTACAAGAGACCCAGTACTTC.

The V and J genes are TRBV28 and TRBJ1-2; the match to TRBD1 covers 8 bases. V lost 7 bases, J lost 8 bases, and 9 bases stayed unmatched. The CDR3 spans 13 residues. In germline, CDR1 is MDHEN, CDR2 SYDVKM. CDR3 region: CASTRGQVDGYTF. The CDR3 DNA reads as TGTGCCAGCACAAGGGGACAGGTCGACGGCTACACCTTC.

This rearrangement joins TRBV9 to TRBJ2-5; D tentatively fits TRBD1 or TRBD2 (6 bases each). This CDR3 has 15 amino acids. Trimming removed 0 bases at V and 4 bases at J, with 13 bases between. Germline assignment: CDR1 SGDLS and CDR2 YYNGEE. The CDR3: CASSVVGGGGETQYF. In DNA, the CDR3 is TGTGCCAGCAGCGTAGTGGGTGGAGGGGGAGAGACCCAGTACTTC.

The chain is built from TRBV11-2 and TRBJ1-1; TRBD1 aligns across 8 bases. The CDR3 sequence is 16 residues long. In germline, CDR1 is SGHAT, CDR2 FQNNGV. Losses at the gene ends were 4 bases for V and 4 bases for J; bases not matched to a gene: 11. Here the CDR3 reads CASSSNTQGARTEAFF. In nucleotides, the CDR3 is TGTGCCAGCAGCTCAAACACCCAGGGGGCGCGCACTGAAGCTTTCTTT.

The chain uses TRBV27 and TRBJ2-3, with 7 bases matching TRBD2. V shed 5 bases and J 3 bases; nucleotides not matched to a gene: 11. The CDR3 runs to 16 residues. Germline V gene data show CDR1 as MNHEY and CDR2 as SMNVEV (reference sequence). CDR3 sequence: CASSRVGVGGTDTQYF. CDR3 nucleotide sequence: TGTGCCAGCAGTAGAGTAGGGGTGGGGGGGACAGATACGCAGTATTTT.

V gene TRBV27 combines with J gene TRBJ1-2, with TRBD1 matching 8 bases. The ends lost 5 bases at V and 3 bases at J; junction bases unmatched: 11. Germline CDR1 reads MNHEY; CDR2 reads SMNVEV (reference sequence). This CDR3 region has 16 residues. The CDR3, as DNA: TGTGCCAGCAGTCCCTCGACAGGGGCTACTCACTATGGCTACACCTTC. Translation gives CASSPSTGATHYGYTF.

The V call is TRBV4-1, the J call TRBJ2-1; 8 bases align to TRBD2. This CDR3 contains 16 residues. The V gene end was trimmed by 1 base and the J gene end by 7 bases; junction bases not matched to a gene: 9. Per the germline V gene, CDR1 is MGHRA and CDR2 is YSYEKL. The CDR3, as DNA: TGCGCCAGCAGCCAAGTGGGGGGACTAGTCTTAAATGAGCAGTTCTTC. This gives the protein CASSQVGGLVLNEQFF.

The CDR3 sequence: CASSQVRVSRSGELFF. DNA of the CDR3: TGTGCCAGCAGCCAAGTGAGGGTTAGTCGGTCCGGGGAGCTGTTTTTT. The V gene is TRBV14, the J gene TRBJ2-2; D possibly corresponds to TRBD2 (5 bases). CDR1 is SGHDN, CDR2 FVKESK, per germline. CDR3 size: 16 residues. The V end was cut by 1 base, the J end by 6 bases, with 15 bases between. The variable domain in full, completed from reference TRBV14 and TRBJ2-2, reads EAGVTQFPSHSVIEKGQTVTLRCDPISGHDNLYWYRRVMGKEIKFLLHFVKESKQDESGMPNNRFLAERTGGTYSTLKVQPAELEDSGVYFCASSQVRVSRSGELFFGEGSRLTVL.

As regards this clone: Other nucleotide sequences in the sample specify the same CDR3. CDR3 nucleotides: TGTGCCAGTAGTATCGGACAGGGGGCAAATGAGCAGTTCTTC. This codes for CASSIGQGANEQFF. The chain combines TRBV19 with TRBJ2-1; TRBD1 aligns across 11 bases. Per germline, CDR1 LNHDA and CDR2 SQIVND (reference sequence). The trim removed 3 bases at V and 7 bases at J, leaving 2 bases unmatched. CDR3 size: 14 residues.

The rearrangement links TRBV11-2 to TRBJ2-7; 11 nucleotides line up with TRBD2. This CDR3 is built from 14 residues. In germline, CDR1 is SGHAT, CDR2 FQNNGV. V trimming: 9 bases; J trimming: 0 bases; junction bases outside the gene matches: 4. The DNA for the CDR3 is TGTGCCAGTGGACTAGCGGGCTTCTCCTACGAGCAGTACTTC. Its translation is CASGLAGFSYEQYF.

V gene TRBV27 combines with J gene TRBJ2-3; 8 bases line up with TRBD2. With 4 bases clipped from V and 1 base from J, the junction kept 7 bases outside the gene matches. CDR3 size: 16 residues. In germline, CDR1 is MNHEY, CDR2 SMNVEV (reference sequence). The DNA for the CDR3 is TGTGCCAGCAGTTCCACGCGACTAGCGCGCACAGATACGCAGTATTTT. Its translation is CASSSTRLARTDTQYF.

The table lists this clone with a count of one. The rearrangement uses TRBV19 and TRBJ1-2; 8 bases match TRBD1. V lost 3 bases and J lost 4; bases outside the gene matches: 4. The V gene's germline CDR1 is LNHDA and CDR2 SQIVND (reference sequence). CDR3 length equals 14 residues. The CDR3, as DNA: TGTGCCAGTAGTATGGGGACAGGTCCCTATGGCTACACCTTC. The encoded protein is CASSMGTGPYGYTF.